This T cell receptor beta chain was recovered during a study of beta chain features in type 1 diabetes. Background on the study: The samples had around 98 million sorted cells examined in all.

Investigators reverse transcribed all isolated RNA, so they sequenced expressed TCRB transcripts. The data were produced by immunoSEQ multiplex PCR, yet TCRdb's version contains in-frame clones alone and is incomplete. This sample carries hundreds of thousands of clones, 15% to 19% of them seen once, and the ten largest clones take 0.093%. CDR3 length: 15 amino acids. Unmatched junction bases numbered 15, after V lost 5 bases and J lost 7 bases. The germline CDR1 and CDR2 sequences are SGHDT and YYEEEE. This receptor was identified in a man aged 18 to 30 in good health. The chain is built from TRBV5-6 and TRBJ2-7; TRBD2 matches 7 bases. The sample consisted of naive CD4+ T cells from blood. The DNA of the CDR3 is TGTGCCAGCAGTGGACTAGGAAGCCCCTCTTGGGAGCAGTACTTC. The encoded protein is CASSGLGSPSWEQYF.